A selection of T cell receptor beta chains follows, all from one sample in a study of cytomegalovirus exposure and HLA in healthy donors. Here immunoSEQ multiplex PCR was the method, and the copy in TCRdb shows in-frame clones only, minus some. The sample lists 55,000 to 75,000 clones; just under 95% were seen once. The specimen sequenced was PBMCs. The receptors were sampled from a man between 18 and 29 years old in good health and CMV-seropositive. CDR3s leave out the opening cysteine and the closing phenylalanine or tryptophan. The listing skips clone size in some rows; elsewhere it reads once, few, many or a size class.

clone_size j_call v_call cdr3_aa
NA TRBJ2-4 TRBV13 ASSGGTAKNIQY
NA TRBJ2-5 TRBV18 ASSPPTVRETQY
NA TRBJ2-3 TRBV9 ASSTTGGAPPGDTQY
NA TRBJ2-1 TRBV6-6 ASSYWLAGGNEQF
NA TRBJ2-1 TRBV7-2 ASSPAGEGEF
once TRBJ2-2 TRBV5-4 ASSSTDRDTGELF
NA TRBJ2-7 TRBV5-6 ASSWGTSGYEQY
NA TRBJ2-7 TRBV6-1 ASSETAPYEQY
NA TRBJ2-1 TRBV11-2 ASSFRQGAVYEQF
NA TRBJ2-1 TRBV5-1 ASSDTTSSYNEQF
NA TRBJ2-2 TRBV5-1 ASSLARNTGELF
NA TRBJ2-5 TRBV18 ASSPPARGETQY
NA TRBJ1-2 TRBV27 ASSLWGQGVGGYT
once TRBJ2-7 TRBV5-4 ASSVVGAEQY
NA TRBJ2-3 TRBV2 ASSGERGTDTQY
NA TRBJ1-2 TRBV30 AWSDLPGQAPLNAAKIYGYT
NA TRBJ2-5 TRBV5-1 ASSLVQNEETQY
once TRBJ1-2 TRBV19 ASSMVPSGGAGGYT
NA TRBJ1-2 TRBV7-9 ASSGTDFNYGYT
once TRBJ1-2 TRBV5-4 ASSYQTGDYGYT
NA TRBJ1-3 TRBV2 ASTGYVNTIY
NA TRBJ1-2 TRBV28 ASSLPLEGYT
NA TRBJ1-2 TRBV10-1 ASSDARGYGYT
NA TRBJ2-7 TRBV6-1 ASSEAGGPPIYEQY